This T cell receptor (beta chain) was recovered during a study of cytomegalovirus exposure and HLA in healthy donors. Germline loops: CDR1 SQVTM, CDR2 ANQGSEA. V gave up 4 bases and J gave up 0 bases, with 15 bases separating them. This CDR3 has 15 amino acids. Study-wide results and limits: Clonal expansion was found to be greater in HLA-associated TCR beta chains than in equally common others in a later analysis.

PCR amplification relied on 60 Vbeta primers (plus 13 Jbeta primers). The method was immunoSEQ multiplex PCR; TCRdb's version includes in-frame clones alone and lacks a portion of them. The sample lists roughly 120,000 clones, roughly 14% seen once, with 1.9% in the top ten. Comment on this clone: The antigen is unknown.

The material sequenced was PBMCs. This chain connects TRBV29-1 to TRBJ1-2; D might be TRBD1 (5 bases). The origin of this receptor is a young woman in good health and CMV-seronegative. The CDR3 DNA is TGCAGCGTTGTTTTGGGGGGGTTAGCTAACTATGGCTACACCTTC. Its translation: CSVVLGGLANYGYTF.